The 7 T cell receptor beta chains below come from one sample, sequenced in a study of cytomegalovirus exposure and HLA in healthy donors. Both 60 Vbeta primers and 13 Jbeta primers went into the PCR. Produced via immunoSEQ multiplex PCR; TCRdb's table is partial and in-frame only. The sample has roughly 60,000 clones, about two thirds seen once. Sequencing was performed on PBMCs. Receptors were obtained from a woman in her fifties or sixties in good health and CMV-seropositive.

The rearrangement uses TRBV27 and TRBJ2-3; D perhaps matches TRBD2 (6 bases). The germline V gene has CDR1 MNHEY and CDR2 SMNVEV (reference sequence). This CDR3 is built from 16 residues. The V and J ends lost 3 bases and 2 bases respectively, with 15 bases between them. The CDR3 DNA reads TGTGCCAGCAGTTTTTACGGTGCGGGGAACACAGATACGCAGTATTTT. Its translation is CASSFYGAGNTDTQYF.

The count of this clone is one. Other DNA sequences of this sample code for an identical CDR3. The gene calls are TRBV4-1 and TRBJ1-1; D may be TRBD1 (6 bases). This CDR3 region has 12 residues. Trimming pared 3 bases from V and 8 bases from J, leaving 10 bases between. Germline lookup yields CDR1 MGHRA and CDR2 YSYEKL. This chain's CDR3 is CASSHAGTEAFF. The CDR3 DNA reads TGCGCCAGCAGCCATGCCGGGACAGAAGCTTTCTTT.

This chain connects TRBV7-9 to TRBJ2-4; D gene ambiguous. This CDR3 has 14 amino acids. The germline CDR1 and CDR2 sequences are SEHNR and FQNEAQ (reference sequence). V gave up 0 bases and J gave up 8 bases, with 11 bases separating them. CDR3 residues: CASSLARDKDIQYF. In DNA, the CDR3 is TGTGCCAGCAGCTTAGCGCGAGACAAGGACATTCAGTACTTC.

This CDR3 is CASERVRVGNTEAFF. In DNA form, the CDR3 reads TGTGCCTCCGAGCGTGTGAGGGTTGGGAACACTGAAGCTTTCTTT. The chain combines TRBV6-5 with TRBJ1-1, with D uncertain. V was clipped by 11 bases and J by 1 base, with 20 bases between them. This CDR3 is 15 amino acids long. Germline CDR1 and CDR2: MNHEY and SVGAGI.

This clone was picked up a small number of times. The J gene is TRBJ2-7, the V gene TRBV6-5, with TRBD1 matching over 9 bases. The V gene end was trimmed by 10 bases and the J gene end by 2 bases; junction bases not matched to a gene: 3. Germline V gene sequence: CDR1 MNHEY, CDR2 SVGAGI. CDR3 size: 12 residues. DNA of the CDR3: TGTGCCACGGGACAGGGTCCCTACGAGCAGTACTTC. This gives the protein CATGQGPYEQYF.

About this clone: The sample contains more than one DNA sequence encoding this CDR3. The CDR3 sequence is CASSEAEYTGELFF. CDR3 nucleotides: TGTGCCAGCAGTGAGGCGGAGTACACCGGGGAGCTGTTTTTT. The rearrangement uses TRBV6-1 and TRBJ2-2, with D unresolved. Trimming took 3 bases from V and 3 from J, leaving 8 bases between them. This CDR3 comprises 14 residues. CDR1 MNHNS and CDR2 SASEGT come from the germline V gene.

This chain connects TRBV18 to TRBJ1-1, with a weak D call TRBD1 (5 bases). The V gene lost 4 bases and the J gene lost 4 bases, with 10 bases spanning the gap. The CDR3 sequence is 13 residues long. CDR1 and CDR2 from the germline V gene are KGHSH and LQKENI. The CDR3 DNA reads as TGTGCCAGCTCACTGGCCAGGGTCACTGAAGCTTTCTTT. This codes for CASSLARVTEAFF.